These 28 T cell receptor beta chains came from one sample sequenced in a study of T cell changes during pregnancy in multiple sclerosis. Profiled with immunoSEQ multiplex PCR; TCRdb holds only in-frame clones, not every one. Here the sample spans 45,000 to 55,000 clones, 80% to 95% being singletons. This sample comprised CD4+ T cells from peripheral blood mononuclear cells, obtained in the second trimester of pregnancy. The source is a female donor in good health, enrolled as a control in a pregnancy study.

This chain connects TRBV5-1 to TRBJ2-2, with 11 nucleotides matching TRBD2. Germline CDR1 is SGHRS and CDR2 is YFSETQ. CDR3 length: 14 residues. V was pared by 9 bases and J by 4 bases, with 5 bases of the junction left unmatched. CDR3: CATGTSGSTGELFF. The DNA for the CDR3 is TGCGCCACGGGGACTAGCGGAAGCACCGGGGAGCTGTTTTTT.

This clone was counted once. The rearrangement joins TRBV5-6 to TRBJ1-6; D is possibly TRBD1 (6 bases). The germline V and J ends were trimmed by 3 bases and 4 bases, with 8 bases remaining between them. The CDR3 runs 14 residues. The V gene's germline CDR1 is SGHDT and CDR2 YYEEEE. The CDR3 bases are TGTGCCAGCAGCTCGGACAGATATAATTCACCCCTCCACTTT. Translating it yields CASSSDRYNSPLHF.

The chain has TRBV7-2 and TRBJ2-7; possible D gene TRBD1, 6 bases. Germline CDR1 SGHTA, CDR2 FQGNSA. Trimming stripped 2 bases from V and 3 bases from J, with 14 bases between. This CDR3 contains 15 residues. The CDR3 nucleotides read TGTGCCAGCAGCTTACAGGGGTTTTCGGGCTACGAGCAGTACTTC. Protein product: CASSLQGFSGYEQYF.

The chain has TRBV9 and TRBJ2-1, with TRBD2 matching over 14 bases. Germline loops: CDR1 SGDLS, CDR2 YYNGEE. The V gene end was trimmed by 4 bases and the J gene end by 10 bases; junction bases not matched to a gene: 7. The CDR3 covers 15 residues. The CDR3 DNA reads TGTGCCAGCAGCCCCCAGGGACTAGCGGGAGTCGAGCAGTTCTTC. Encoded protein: CASSPQGLAGVEQFF.

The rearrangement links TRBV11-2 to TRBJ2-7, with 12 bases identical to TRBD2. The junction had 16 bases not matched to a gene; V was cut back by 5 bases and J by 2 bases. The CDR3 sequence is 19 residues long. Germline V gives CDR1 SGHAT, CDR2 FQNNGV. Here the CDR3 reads CASSQLTSGGLATPYEQYF. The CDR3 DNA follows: TGTGCCAGCAGCCAACTAACTAGCGGGGGGCTCGCGACCCCCTACGAGCAGTACTTC.

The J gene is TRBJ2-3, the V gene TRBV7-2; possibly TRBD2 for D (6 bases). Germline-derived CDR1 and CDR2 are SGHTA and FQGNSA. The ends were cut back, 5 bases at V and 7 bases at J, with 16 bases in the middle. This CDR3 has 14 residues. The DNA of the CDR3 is TGTGCCAGCAGCCCCGGGACTCGGAGTAATACGCAGTATTTT. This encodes CASSPGTRSNTQYF.

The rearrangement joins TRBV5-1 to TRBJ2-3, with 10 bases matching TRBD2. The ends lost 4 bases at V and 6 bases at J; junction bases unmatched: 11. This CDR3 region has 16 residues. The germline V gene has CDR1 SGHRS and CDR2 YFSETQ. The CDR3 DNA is TGCGCCAGCAGCGGCGGGACTAGCGCGAGGGGGGATACGCAGTATTTT. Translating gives CASSGGTSARGDTQYF.

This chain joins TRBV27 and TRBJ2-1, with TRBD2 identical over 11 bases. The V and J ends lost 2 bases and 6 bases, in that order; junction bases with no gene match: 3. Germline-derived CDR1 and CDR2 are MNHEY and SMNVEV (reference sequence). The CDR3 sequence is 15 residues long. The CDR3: CASSLLAGGSNEQFF. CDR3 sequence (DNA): TGTGCCAGCAGTTTACTAGCGGGAGGATCCAATGAGCAGTTCTTC.

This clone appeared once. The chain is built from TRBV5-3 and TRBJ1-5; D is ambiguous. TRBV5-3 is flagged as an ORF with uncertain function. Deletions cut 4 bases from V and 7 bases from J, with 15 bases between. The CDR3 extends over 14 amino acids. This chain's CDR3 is CARSDCRGGQPQHF. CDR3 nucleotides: TGTGCCAGAAGCGACTGCCGGGGAGGCCAGCCCCAGCATTTT.

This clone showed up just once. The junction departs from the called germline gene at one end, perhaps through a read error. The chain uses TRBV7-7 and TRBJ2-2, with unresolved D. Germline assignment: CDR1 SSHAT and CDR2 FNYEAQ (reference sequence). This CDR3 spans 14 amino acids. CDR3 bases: TGTGCTAGCAGCTTAGCACCGCAGGCCGGGGAGCTGTTTTTT. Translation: CASSLAPQAGELFF.

In DNA form, the CDR3 reads TGTGCCAGCAGCTTGGGGGGACAGGGGGGCTACGAGCAGTACTTC. Translation gives CASSLGGQGGYEQYF. The J gene is TRBJ2-7, the V gene TRBV5-4; 11 bases are a match to TRBD1. The CDR3 runs to 15 residues. The V and J ends lost 0 bases and 3 bases, in that order; junction bases with no gene match: 2. Germline CDR1 is SGHNT and CDR2 is YYREEE (reference sequence).

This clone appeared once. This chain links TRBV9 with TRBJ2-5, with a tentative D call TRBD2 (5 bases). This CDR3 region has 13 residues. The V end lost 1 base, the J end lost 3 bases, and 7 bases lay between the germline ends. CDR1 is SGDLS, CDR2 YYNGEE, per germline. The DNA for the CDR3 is TGTGCCAGCAGCGTATCCGGGGAAGAGACCCAGTACTTC. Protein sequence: CASSVSGEETQYF.

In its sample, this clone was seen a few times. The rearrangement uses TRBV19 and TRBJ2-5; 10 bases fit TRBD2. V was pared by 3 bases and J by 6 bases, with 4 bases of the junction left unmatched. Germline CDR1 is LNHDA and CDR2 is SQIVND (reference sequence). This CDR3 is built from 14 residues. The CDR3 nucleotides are TGTGCCAGTAGTATCACTAGCGGGAAAAAGACCCAGTACTTC. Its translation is CASSITSGKKTQYF.

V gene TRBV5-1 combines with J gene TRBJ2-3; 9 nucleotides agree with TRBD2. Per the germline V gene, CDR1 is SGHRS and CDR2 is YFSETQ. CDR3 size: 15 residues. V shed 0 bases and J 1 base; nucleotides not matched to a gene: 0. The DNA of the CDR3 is TGCGCCAGCAGCTTGGGGACTAGCGGCACAGATACGCAGTATTTT. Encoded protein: CASSLGTSGTDTQYF.

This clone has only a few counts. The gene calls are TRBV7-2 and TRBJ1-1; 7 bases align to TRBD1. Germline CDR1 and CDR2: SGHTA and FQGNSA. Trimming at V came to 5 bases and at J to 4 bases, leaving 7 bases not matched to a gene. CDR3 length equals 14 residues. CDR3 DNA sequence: TGTGCCAGCAGCCCGACAGGGTTGGGCACTGAAGCTTTCTTT. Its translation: CASSPTGLGTEAFF.

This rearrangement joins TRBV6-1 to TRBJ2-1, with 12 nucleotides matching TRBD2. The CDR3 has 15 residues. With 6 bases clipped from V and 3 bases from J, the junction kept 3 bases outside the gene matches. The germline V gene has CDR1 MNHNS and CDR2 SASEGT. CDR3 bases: TGTGCCAGCAGGAAGGGACTAGCGGGCTACAATGAGCAGTTCTTC. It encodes CASRKGLAGYNEQFF.

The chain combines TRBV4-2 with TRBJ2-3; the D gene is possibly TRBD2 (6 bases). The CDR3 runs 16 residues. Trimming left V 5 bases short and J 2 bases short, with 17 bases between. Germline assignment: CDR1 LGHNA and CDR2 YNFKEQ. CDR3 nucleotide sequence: TGTGCCAGCAGCTTGTCTTTGGGAGGCGCCACAGATACGCAGTATTTT. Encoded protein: CASSLSLGGATDTQYF.

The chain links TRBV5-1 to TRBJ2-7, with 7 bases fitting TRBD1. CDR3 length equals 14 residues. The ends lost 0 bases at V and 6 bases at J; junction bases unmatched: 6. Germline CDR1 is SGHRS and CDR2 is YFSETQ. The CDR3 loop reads CASSLDRGSSEQYF. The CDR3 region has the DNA TGCGCCAGCAGCTTGGACAGGGGTTCTTCCGAGCAGTACTTC.

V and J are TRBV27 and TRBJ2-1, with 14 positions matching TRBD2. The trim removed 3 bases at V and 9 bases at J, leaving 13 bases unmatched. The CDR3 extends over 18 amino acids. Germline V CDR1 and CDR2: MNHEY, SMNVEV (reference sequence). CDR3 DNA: TGTGCCAGCAGTTTCCGCCAACCCGGGACTAGCGGGAGTGGTGAGCAGTTCTTC. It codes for CASSFRQPGTSGSGEQFF.

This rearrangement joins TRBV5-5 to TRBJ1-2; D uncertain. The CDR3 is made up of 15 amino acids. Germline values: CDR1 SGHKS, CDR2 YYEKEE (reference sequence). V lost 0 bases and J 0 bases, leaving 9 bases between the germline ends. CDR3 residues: CASSLVGGSNYGYTF. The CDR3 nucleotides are TGTGCCAGCAGCTTGGTAGGAGGTTCTAACTATGGCTACACCTTC.

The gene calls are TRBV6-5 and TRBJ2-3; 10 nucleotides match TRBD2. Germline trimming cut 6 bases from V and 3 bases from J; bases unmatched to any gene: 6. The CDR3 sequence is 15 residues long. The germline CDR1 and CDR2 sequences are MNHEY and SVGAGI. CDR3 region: CASRSSGRLTDTQYF. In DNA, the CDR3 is TGTGCCAGCAGAAGTAGCGGGAGGCTAACAGATACGCAGTATTTT.

The CDR3 bases are TGTGCCAGCAGTTACTCCCGACAGGCCCGGCAGTACTTC. This sequence encodes CASSYSRQARQYF. The V and J genes are TRBV6-5 and TRBJ2-7, with TRBD1 as a possible D gene (6 bases). CDR1 is MNHEY, CDR2 SVGAGI, per germline. The CDR3 spans 13 residues. V lost 0 bases and J 9 bases, leaving 12 bases between the germline ends.

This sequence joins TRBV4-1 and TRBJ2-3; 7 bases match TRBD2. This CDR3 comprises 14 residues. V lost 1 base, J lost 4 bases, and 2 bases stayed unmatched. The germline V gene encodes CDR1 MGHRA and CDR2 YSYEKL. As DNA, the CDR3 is TGCGCCAGCAGCCAAGGTGGGGGGGCAGATACGCAGTATTTT. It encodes CASSQGGGADTQYF.

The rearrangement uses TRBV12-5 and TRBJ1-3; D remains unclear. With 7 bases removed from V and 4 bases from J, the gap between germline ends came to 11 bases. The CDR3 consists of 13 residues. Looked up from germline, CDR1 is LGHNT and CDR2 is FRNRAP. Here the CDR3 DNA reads TGTGCTAGTGCACCGGGAGCAGGAAACACCATATATTTT. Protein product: CASAPGAGNTIYF. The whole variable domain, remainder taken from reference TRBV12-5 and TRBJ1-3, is DARVTQTPRHKVTEMGQEVTMRCQPILGHNTVFWYRQTMMQGLELLAYFRNRAPLDDSGMPKDRFSAEMPDATLATLKIQPSEPRDSAVYFCASAPGAGNTIYFGEGSWLTVV.

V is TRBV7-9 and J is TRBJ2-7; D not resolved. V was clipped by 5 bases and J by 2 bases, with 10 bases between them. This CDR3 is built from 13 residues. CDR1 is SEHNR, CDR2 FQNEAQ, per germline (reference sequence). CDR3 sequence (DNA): TGTGCCAGCAGCCCCTTAACAACCTACGAGCAGTACTTC. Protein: CASSPLTTYEQYF.

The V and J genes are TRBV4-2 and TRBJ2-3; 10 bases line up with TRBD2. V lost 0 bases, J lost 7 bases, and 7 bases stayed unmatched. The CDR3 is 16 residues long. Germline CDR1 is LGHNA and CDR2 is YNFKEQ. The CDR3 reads CASSQDSASGGNTQYF. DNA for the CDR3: TGTGCCAGCAGCCAAGATAGCGCTAGCGGGGGTAATACGCAGTATTTT.

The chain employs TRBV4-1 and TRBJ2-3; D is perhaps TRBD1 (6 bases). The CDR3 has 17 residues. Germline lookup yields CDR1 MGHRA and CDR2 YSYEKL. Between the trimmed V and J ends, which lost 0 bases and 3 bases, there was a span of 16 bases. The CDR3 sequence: CASSQEGGFAATDTQYF. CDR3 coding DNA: TGCGCCAGCAGCCAAGAAGGGGGATTTGCTGCGACAGATACGCAGTATTTT.

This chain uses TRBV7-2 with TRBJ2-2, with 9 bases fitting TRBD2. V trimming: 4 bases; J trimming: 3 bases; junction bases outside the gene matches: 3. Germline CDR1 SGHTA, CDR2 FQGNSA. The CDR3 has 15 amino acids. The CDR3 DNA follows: TGTGCCAGCAGCTGGGGACTAGCACACACCGGGGAGCTGTTTTTT. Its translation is CASSWGLAHTGELFF.